One and the same sample provided the 21 T cell receptor beta chains below, sequenced in a study of shared clonotypes between healthy human individuals. Repertoires were generated with immunoSEQ multiplex PCR, while TCRdb's copy carries only in-frame clones and drops some. The sample contains over 2 million clones, approximately 95% of which appear only once. Input material: naive CD4+ T cells sorted from blood. Subset meaning: CD45RA+ positively selected. These receptors all stem from a man in his late teens or twenties in good health.

This clone has a single count. The same CDR3 is also encoded by other DNA sequences in this sample. The chain carries TRBV27 and TRBJ2-1; TRBD1 agrees at 7 bases. This CDR3 spans 15 amino acids. J gave up 0 bases and V 5 bases, and 4 bases lay outside the gene matches. Germline V lookup: CDR1 MNHEY, CDR2 SMNVEV (reference sequence). In DNA form, the CDR3 reads TGTGCCAGCAGTCTTGAGGGGGCCTCCTACAATGAGCAGTTCTTC. It specifies CASSLEGASYNEQFF.

This sequence joins TRBV18 and TRBJ1-2; D is perhaps TRBD1 (5 bases). Per germline, CDR1 KGHSH and CDR2 LQKENI. The CDR3 extends over 11 amino acids. Trimming pared 2 bases from V and 8 bases from J, leaving 6 bases between. The CDR3, as DNA: TGTGCCAGCTCACCAGGGGCCGGCTACACCTTC. Translation gives CASSPGAGYTF.

The chain recombines TRBV9 with TRBJ1-6; perhaps TRBD1 as D (5 bases). Trimming shortened V by 6 bases and J by 10 bases, and 20 bases separated the two germline ends. The CDR3 contains 15 residues. The germline V gene has CDR1 SGDLS and CDR2 YYNGEE. The CDR3: CASTPGPQSGSPLHF. Written as DNA, the CDR3 is TGTGCCAGCACCCCAGGGCCCCAGAGCGGGTCACCCCTCCACTTT. Complete variable domain (other parts from reference TRBV9 and TRBJ1-6): DSGVTQTPKHLITATGQRVTLRCSPRSGDLSVYWYQQSLDQGLQFLIQYYNGEERAKGNILERFSAQQFPDLHSELNLSSLELGDSALYFCASTPGPQSGSPLHFGNGTRLTVT.

The V and J genes are TRBV4-1 and TRBJ2-7; no reliable D call. CDR3 length: 15 residues. CDR1 and CDR2 (germline): MGHRA, YSYEKL. V dropped 0 bases and J dropped 1 base, with 10 bases sitting between them. Here the CDR3 reads CASSQDPMRSYEQYF. The DNA for the CDR3 is TGCGCCAGCAGCCAAGATCCCATGAGATCCTACGAGCAGTACTTC.

The chain carries TRBV2 and TRBJ2-5, with 10 positions matching TRBD2. V trimming: 2 bases; J trimming: 5 bases; junction bases outside the gene matches: 8. The germline CDR1 and CDR2 sequences are SNHLY and FYNNEI. This CDR3 has 16 amino acids. In nucleotides, the CDR3 is TGTGCCAGCAGTGAAATTTGGCTAGCGGGGGATGAGACCCAGTACTTC. Translation gives CASSEIWLAGDETQYF. Full variable domain (missing parts from reference TRBV2 and TRBJ2-5): EPEVTQTPSHQVTQMGQEVILRCVPISNHLYFYWYRQILGQKVEFLVSFYNNEISEKSEIFDDQFSVERPDGSNFTLKIRSTKLEDSAMYFCASSEIWLAGDETQYFGPGTRLLVL.

The gene calls are TRBV18 and TRBJ1-1; 9 bases align to TRBD1. Trimming took 3 bases from V and 0 from J; bases not matched to a gene: 8. The V gene's germline CDR1 is KGHSH and CDR2 LQKENI. The CDR3 length is 17 residues. CDR3 in amino acids: CASSPPGQGSMNTEAFF. CDR3 in DNA: TGTGCCAGCTCACCCCCGGGACAGGGAAGTATGAACACTGAAGCTTTCTTT.

This clone was counted at least ten times. CDR3 coding DNA: TGTGCCAGCAGCTTAACGGGACTAGCGGGGACCGGGGAGCTGTTTTTT. The encoded protein is CASSLTGLAGTGELFF. The V call is TRBV7-3, the J call TRBJ2-2; 13 nucleotides line up with TRBD2. In germline, CDR1 is SGHTA, CDR2 FQGTGA. The junction had 0 bases not matched to a gene; V was cut back by 0 bases and J by 5 bases. The CDR3 has 16 residues.

On this clone: Other DNA sequences of this sample code for an identical CDR3. V and J are TRBV19 and TRBJ1-5; unclear D gene. The CDR3 is made up of 15 amino acids. The V and J ends lost 6 bases and 2 bases respectively, with 14 bases between them. Germline CDR1 reads LNHDA; CDR2 reads SQIVND (reference sequence). The CDR3, as DNA: TGTGCCAGTAGCCCGGGTCCTGGAGGCAATCAGCCCCAGCATTTT. It specifies CASSPGPGGNQPQHF.

This chain connects TRBV5-4 to TRBJ2-7; D might be TRBD1 or TRBD2, each matching 6 bases. Trimming took off 4 bases at V and 7 bases at J, with 15 bases between the two ends. The germline gives CDR1 SGHNT, CDR2 YYREEE (reference sequence). CDR3 size: 13 residues. This CDR3 is CASSPSTGGEQYF. DNA for the CDR3: TGTGCCAGCAGCCCGTCGACAGGAGGGGAGCAGTACTTC. Based on the CDR3 plus reference TRBV5-4 and TRBJ2-7, the full variable domain is ETGVTQSPTHLIKTRGQQVTLRCSSQSGHNTVSWYQQALGQGPQFIFQYYREEENGRGNFPPRFSGLQFPNYSSELNVNALELDDSALYLCASSPSTGGEQYFGPGTRLTVT.

The chain recombines TRBV7-9 with TRBJ1-2; 7 bases are shared with TRBD1. Germline loops: CDR1 SEHNR, CDR2 FQNEAQ (reference sequence). The CDR3 covers 14 residues. The J segment lost 5 bases and the V segment lost 1 base, leaving 4 bases of the junction unmatched. This CDR3 reads CASSLDRGRYGYTF. DNA for the CDR3: TGTGCCAGCAGCTTAGACAGGGGACGGTATGGCTACACCTTC.

The gene calls are TRBV28 and TRBJ1-2; no clear D gene. CDR1 is MDHEN, CDR2 SYDVKM, per germline. V was cut by 8 bases and J by 0 bases, with 13 bases left in between. The CDR3 has 14 residues. The CDR3 nucleotides are TGTGCCAGCGGCTCGGTGGGTTCTAACTATGGCTACACCTTC. This codes for CASGSVGSNYGYTF.

In the case of this clone: The sample has other DNA sequences that encode this CDR3 too. The chain combines TRBV5-1 with TRBJ1-1; no clear D. V was clipped by 2 bases and J by 3 bases, with 8 bases between them. The CDR3 has 13 residues. Germline V gene lookup returns CDR1 SGHRS and CDR2 YFSETQ. The CDR3 bases are TGCGCCAGCAGCTTAGAAAGCCACACTGAAGCTTTCTTT. Translating it yields CASSLESHTEAFF.

As for this clone: Different DNA sequences within this sample yield the same CDR3. The rearrangement joins TRBV4-1 to TRBJ2-2; D is ambiguous. The germline V gene encodes CDR1 MGHRA and CDR2 YSYEKL. The length of the CDR3 is 16 residues. Trimming shortened V by 0 bases and J by 0 bases, and 8 bases separated the two germline ends. The CDR3 loop reads CASSQEPGPNTGELFF. Here the CDR3 DNA reads TGCGCCAGCAGCCAAGAGCCAGGTCCGAACACCGGGGAGCTGTTTTTT.

V and J are TRBV7-2 and TRBJ2-4; D perhaps matches TRBD1 (6 bases). This CDR3 is 13 amino acids long. Trimming took off 6 bases at V and 5 bases at J, with 11 bases between the two ends. The germline gives CDR1 SGHTA, CDR2 FQGNSA. Here the CDR3 reads CASRGHRENIQYF. The CDR3, as DNA: TGTGCCAGCAGGGGGCACAGGGAAAACATTCAGTACTTC.

The chain is built from TRBV4-1 and TRBJ1-4; D may be TRBD1 (5 bases). CDR3 size: 22 residues. Germline V gene sequence: CDR1 MGHRA, CDR2 YSYEKL. The germline V and J ends were trimmed by 4 bases and 2 bases, with 32 bases remaining between them. The CDR3 DNA reads as TGCGCCAGCAGCCCCTCCTATGGTTGGACCCACGGAAGAGGGGTCACTAATGAAAAACTGTTTTTT. Residues: CASSPSYGWTHGRGVTNEKLFF.

The chain couples TRBV9 to TRBJ2-3, with 13 nucleotides matching TRBD2. V dropped 2 bases and J dropped 2; count of bases not matched to a gene: 5. The germline CDR1 and CDR2 sequences are SGDLS and YYNGEE. CDR3 size: 17 residues. CDR3 in DNA: TGTGCCAGCAGCGTCCGAGGACTAGCGGGAGACACAGATACGCAGTATTTT. It codes for CASSVRGLAGDTDTQYF.

As for this clone: The same CDR3 can be traced to other DNA sequences in this sample. The chain uses TRBV18 and TRBJ1-5; possible D gene TRBD1, 6 bases. Germline V gene lookup returns CDR1 KGHSH and CDR2 LQKENI. The length of the CDR3 is 14 residues. V dropped 6 bases and J dropped 0 bases, with 9 bases sitting between them. In DNA form, the CDR3 reads TGTGCCAGCTCGGACAGTTATAGCAATCAGCCCCAGCATTTT. This translates into CASSDSYSNQPQHF.

This chain joins TRBV6-5 and TRBJ1-1; a weak D match, TRBD1 (5 bases). Germline V gene data show CDR1 as MNHEY and CDR2 as SVGAGI. V was trimmed by 0 bases and J by 1 base, leaving 9 bases between them. The CDR3 has 15 residues. This CDR3 is CASSYSGPANTEAFF. The CDR3, as DNA: TGTGCCAGCAGTTACTCGGGGCCCGCGAACACTGAAGCTTTCTTT.

As for this clone: A single base separates this from a much larger clone, so it may be a read error. V gene TRBV28 combines with J gene TRBJ1-2, with D possibly being TRBD1 (5 bases). CDR3 length: 12 amino acids. The V gene lost 4 bases and the J gene lost 4 bases, with 7 bases spanning the gap. CDR1 is MDHEN, CDR2 SYDVKM, per germline. The CDR3 here is CASSSDSYGYTF. The CDR3 DNA follows: TGTGCCAGCAGTTCAGACAGCTATGGCTACACCTTC.

This rearrangement joins TRBV2 to TRBJ2-7; 10 bases are a match to TRBD1. Germline CDR1 and CDR2: SNHLY and FYNNEI. J gave up 0 bases and V 7 bases, and 6 bases lay outside the gene matches. The CDR3 length is 15 residues. The chain's CDR3 is CASTSDRGDSYEQYF. The DNA for the CDR3 is TGTGCCAGCACTTCGGACAGGGGGGACTCCTACGAGCAGTACTTC. Using reference TRBV2 and TRBJ2-7 for the parts outside the CDR3, the full variable domain is EPEVTQTPSHQVTQMGQEVILRCVPISNHLYFYWYRQILGQKVEFLVSFYNNEISEKSEIFDDQFSVERPDGSNFTLKIRSTKLEDSAMYFCASTSDRGDSYEQYFGPGTRLTVT.

This sequence joins TRBV18 and TRBJ1-2; D perhaps matches TRBD1 (5 bases). This CDR3 contains 14 residues. Between the trimmed V and J ends, which lost 0 bases and 4 bases, there was a span of 9 bases. Germline-derived CDR1 and CDR2 are KGHSH and LQKENI. The CDR3 nucleotides are TGTGCCAGCTCACCACCGGGACCGGGCTATGGCTACACCTTC. Translated, it gives CASSPPGPGYGYTF.